This TCR beta chain was sequenced during a study of tissue T cells after allogeneic stem cell transplantation. Regarding this clone: These gene names are mouse names. The read terminates 1 residue before the CDR3 end, so the remaining end is supplied by the germline J gene.

Repertoires were generated with immunoSEQ multiplex PCR, while TCRdb's copy carries only in-frame clones and drops some. The table shows under 25,000 clones, with around 77% occurring only once. The CDR3 is 13 residues long. V shed 2 bases and J shed 3 bases, with 5 bases lying between them. From germline, CDR1 is GKSSPN and CDR2 SITVG. The TCR was taken from a female BALB/c mouse in good health. Strain haplotype at MHC: H2-d. The rearrangement joins TRBV31 to TRBJ1-6; unclear D gene. TRBJ1-6 is marked as an open reading frame, function uncertain. Source material: spleen. The CDR3 spells CAWSKFYNSPLYF. The covered CDR3 bases are TGTGCCTGGAGTAAGTTCTATAATTCGCCCCTCTAC.